These 9 T cell receptor beta chains came from one sample sequenced in a study of T cells in Graves' hyperthyroidism and ophthalmopathy (dated by TCRdb to the late 2010s). Library method: multiplex PCR. The run used an Illumina HiSeq 2000. The TCR beta CDR3 regions were amplified from RNA transcripts. The TCR CDR3 was subjected to a first round of RT-PCR using the HTBI primer set and the Qiagen OneStep RT-PCR kit. TCRdb handled the public reads itself, with Q25 trimming in fastp and clone calling in MiXCR, and kept productive beta chains. Identical CDR3 proteins give one entry, which carries the most common genes and DNA. Across this sample there are over 300,000 distinct CDR3 sequences, with about 15% seen only once. The top ten clonotypes cover around 10% of the sample. The sample was blood. The receptors shown here come from a woman aged 60-75 years with Graves' hyperthyroidism.

This clonotype was counted ten times or more. The chain links TRBV5-1 to TRBJ2-3; D is ambiguous. The CDR3 length is 13 residues. Trimming shortened V by 0 bases and J by 4 bases, and 6 bases separated the two germline ends. Germline V gene sequence: CDR1 SGHRS, CDR2 YFSETQ. The CDR3 protein is CASSLDVPDTQYF. The CDR3 region has the DNA TGCGCCAGCAGCTTGGATGTACCAGATACGCAGTATTTT.

This clonotype has only a few counts. V usage is TRBV12-3 or TRBV12-4 and J usage is TRBJ2-3; no firm D call. This CDR3 contains 15 residues. V was clipped by 6 bases and J by 4 bases, with 17 bases between them. The CDR3 spells CASSKPARLADTQYF. The CDR3 nucleotides are TGTGCCAGCAGCAAACCGGCCCGGCTGGCAGATACGCAGTATTTT.

This clonotype occurred many times. The chain carries TRBV28 and TRBJ2-7, with a weak D call TRBD2 (6 bases). V lost 6 bases and J 7 bases, leaving 19 bases between the germline ends. Germline loops: CDR1 MDHEN, CDR2 SYDVKM. The CDR3 spans 14 residues. CDR3 DNA sequence: TGTGCCAGCAGCCCGGGACTCGTTATCGGAGAGCAGTACTTC. Its translation is CASSPGLVIGEQYF.

This clonotype was found many times. V is TRBV27 and J is TRBJ2-7; no reliable D call. This CDR3 is built from 13 residues. Trimming removed 5 bases at V and 0 bases at J, with 8 bases between. The V gene's germline CDR1 is MNHEY and CDR2 SMNVEV (reference sequence). CDR3 sequence reads: CASSPRISYEQYF. CDR3 in DNA: TGTGCCAGCAGTCCTAGAATCTCCTACGAGCAGTACTTC.

As regards this clonotype: A much more abundant neighbour one base away suggests this may be a read error. Here the CDR3 omits its conserved ending phenylalanine or tryptophan, so a read error is the likely source. The chain employs TRBV12-3 or TRBV12-4 and TRBJ1-1; D unresolved. This CDR3 is 14 amino acids long. V was trimmed by 1 base and J by 1 base, leaving 7 bases between them. In nucleotides, the CDR3 is TGTGCCAGCAGTTTAGATCAATGGAACACTGAAGCTTTCCTT. It is translated as CASSLDQWNTEAFL.

Ten or more counts support this clonotype. The CDR3 sequence is CASSPPISRTEAFF. In DNA form, the CDR3 reads TGTGCCAGCTCACCACCCATATCACGGACTGAAGCTTTCTTT. V is TRBV18 and J is TRBJ1-1; D remains ambiguous. The germline CDR1 and CDR2 sequences are KGHSH and LQKENI. The CDR3 consists of 14 residues. Trimming removed 0 bases at V and 5 bases at J, with 10 bases between.

This clonotype was observed a handful of times. As DNA, the CDR3 is TGTGCCAGTAGGAGGGGCGGGGAAGACACTGAAGCTTTCTTT. This gives the protein CASRRGGEDTEAFF. The rearrangement links TRBV19 to TRBJ1-1, with a possible D match to TRBD1 (5 bases). The CDR3 has 14 residues. Germline CDR1 reads LNHDA; CDR2 reads SQIVND (reference sequence). Trimming removed 6 bases from V and 3 bases from J, with 14 bases in between.

This chain joins TRBV10-1 and TRBJ2-2, with 8 bases identical to TRBD2. Germline V lookup: CDR1 WNHNN, CDR2 SYGVQD (reference sequence). The CDR3 sequence is 17 residues long. After removal of 0 bases from V and 7 bases from J, the junction contained 10 bases not matched to a gene. Written as DNA, the CDR3 is TGCGCCAGCAGTGAGTCCAGCGGGAGCGTCGAGGGCGGGGAGCTGTTTTTT. Translated, it gives CASSESSGSVEGGELFF.

A word on this clonotype: A much larger clone differs from this one at a single base, so this may be a read error. This chain joins TRBV20-1 and TRBJ2-5; no clear D. Germline loops: CDR1 DFQATT, CDR2 SNEGSKA (reference sequence). This CDR3 region has 16 residues. CDR3 in amino acids: CSASPETPTQREAQYF. CDR3 nucleotide sequence: TGCAGTGCTAGCCCCGAAACACCAACCCAGCGAGAGGCCCAGTACTTC.